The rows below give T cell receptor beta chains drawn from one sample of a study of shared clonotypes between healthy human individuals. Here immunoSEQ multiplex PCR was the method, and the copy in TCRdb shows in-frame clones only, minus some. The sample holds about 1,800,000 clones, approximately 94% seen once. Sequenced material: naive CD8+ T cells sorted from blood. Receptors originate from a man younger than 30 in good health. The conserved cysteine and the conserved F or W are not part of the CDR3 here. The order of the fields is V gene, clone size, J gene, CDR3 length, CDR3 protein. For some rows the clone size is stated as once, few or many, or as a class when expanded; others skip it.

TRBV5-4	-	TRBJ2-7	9	ASTLAYEQY
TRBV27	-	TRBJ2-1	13	ASGSGTSRTNEQF
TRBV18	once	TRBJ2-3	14	ASSLGLDRVTDTQY
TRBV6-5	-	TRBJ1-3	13	ASSYTGGSGNTIY
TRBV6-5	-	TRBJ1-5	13	ASSRGQGEEQPQH
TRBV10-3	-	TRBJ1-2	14	AISVGSAGLDYGYT
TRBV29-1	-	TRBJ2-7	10	SAGSSVHEQY
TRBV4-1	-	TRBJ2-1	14	ASSQGGGTIYNEQF
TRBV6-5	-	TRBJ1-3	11	ASTGGSGNTIY
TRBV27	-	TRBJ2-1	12	ASSLLSSYNEQF
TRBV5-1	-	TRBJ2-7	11	ASSWDVGPEQY
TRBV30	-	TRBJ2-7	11	AWSVGQSYEQY
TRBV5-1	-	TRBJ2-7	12	ASSLGPSSYEQY
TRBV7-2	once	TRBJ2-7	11	ASSLDSTYEQY
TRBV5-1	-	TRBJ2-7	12	ASSFVVGGDEQY
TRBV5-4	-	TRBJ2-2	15	ASSLGPTGTNTGELF
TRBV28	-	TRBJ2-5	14	ASSSPREGAWETQY
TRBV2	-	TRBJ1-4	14	ASSGEAGATNEKLF
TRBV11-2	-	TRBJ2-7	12	ASSSGTGPYEQY
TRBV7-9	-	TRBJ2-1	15	ASSSLGGLNSYNEQF
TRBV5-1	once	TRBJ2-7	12	ASTPGYDSYEQY
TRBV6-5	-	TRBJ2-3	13	ASSYSEWSTDTQY
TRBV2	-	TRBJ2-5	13	ASSTPGLVQETQY
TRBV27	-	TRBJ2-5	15	ASSPGQGLGLGETQY
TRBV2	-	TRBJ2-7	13	ASSESSGATYEQY
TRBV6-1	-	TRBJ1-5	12	ASSESGLNQPQH
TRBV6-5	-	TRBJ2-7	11	ASSYSSSNEQY
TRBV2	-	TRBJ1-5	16	ASSERAVIGSFSQPQH
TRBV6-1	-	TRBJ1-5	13	ASTQTGIGNQPQH
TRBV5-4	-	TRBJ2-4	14	ASSQWTSGDGVIQY
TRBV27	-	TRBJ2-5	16	ASSQLLPSGGAGETQY
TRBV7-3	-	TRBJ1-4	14	ASSLRDPHRDEKLF
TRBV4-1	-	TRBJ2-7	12	ASSQTSASYEQY
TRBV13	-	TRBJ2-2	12	ASSIQGNTGELF
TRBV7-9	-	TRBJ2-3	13	ASSLGTSGADTQY
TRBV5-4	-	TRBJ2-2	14	ASSLGPHPQTGELF
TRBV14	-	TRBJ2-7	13	ASSMIPGSIYEQY
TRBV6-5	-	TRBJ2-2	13	ASSPSGGKTGELF
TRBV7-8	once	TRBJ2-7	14	ASSPGLAGTYYEQY
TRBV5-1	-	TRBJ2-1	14	ASSPTGADSYNEQF
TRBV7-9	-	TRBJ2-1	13	ASSPGQGVYNEQF
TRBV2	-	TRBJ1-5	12	ASSGGSSNQPQH
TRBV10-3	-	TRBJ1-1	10	ASGTVNTEAF
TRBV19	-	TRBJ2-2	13	ASSLYDTFTGELF
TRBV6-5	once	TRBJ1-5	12	ASSYGLGNQPQH
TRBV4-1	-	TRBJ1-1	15	ASSQDPPESMNTEAF
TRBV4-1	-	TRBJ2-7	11	ASSLGGPYEQY
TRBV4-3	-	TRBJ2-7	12	ASSQIYGGGEQY
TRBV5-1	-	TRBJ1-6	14	ASSFFLEQGHSPLH
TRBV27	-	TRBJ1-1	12	ASSPRPGDTEAF
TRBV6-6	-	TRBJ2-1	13	ASSLLGGDYNEQF
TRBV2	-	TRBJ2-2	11	ASSATGTGELF
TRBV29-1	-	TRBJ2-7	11	SVQGPLLYGQY
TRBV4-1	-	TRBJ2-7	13	ASSPHLGQGGEQY
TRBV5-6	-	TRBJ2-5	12	ASSLLEGWETQY
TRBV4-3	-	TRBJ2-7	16	ASSQDRTSGRGPYEQY
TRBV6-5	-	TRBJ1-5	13	ASSYSSAGGTPQH